This paragraph reports one TCR beta chain. Its antigen has not been determined. The record has no base qualities; no much larger clone is one base away. The library was generated by the immunoSEQ multiplex PCR assay. The source is immuneACCESS, and TCRdb retained only in-frame sequences with V and J called. Part of the clones is not carried over; for the studies checked, unresolved V genes explain less than half of this, and the remainder is unexplained. The sample profile shows about 410,000 clones; 80% to 95% of them were found once. The ten largest clones add up to over 5.5% of the sample. This sample was included in a study of control samples from healthy donors and cancer patients (dated by TCRdb to the early 2020s). The CDR1 and CDR2 encoded by the germline V gene are MGHRA and YSYEKL. V is pared back by 4 bases and J by 7 bases, with 10 bases lying between the germline termini. Including cysteine and phenylalanine, the CDR3 has 12 amino acids. Kept here is only the CDR3 DNA, which spans 36 bases and is read in frame from base 1.

The source is a man aged 40-49 years with head and neck cancer. The rearranged segments are TRBV4-1 and TRBJ1-2; no D gene is confidently identified. Sequenced: PBMCs. CDR3 protein: CASSPDLRGYTF. The bases are TGCGCCAGCAGCCCTGACCTACGTGGCTACACCTTC.